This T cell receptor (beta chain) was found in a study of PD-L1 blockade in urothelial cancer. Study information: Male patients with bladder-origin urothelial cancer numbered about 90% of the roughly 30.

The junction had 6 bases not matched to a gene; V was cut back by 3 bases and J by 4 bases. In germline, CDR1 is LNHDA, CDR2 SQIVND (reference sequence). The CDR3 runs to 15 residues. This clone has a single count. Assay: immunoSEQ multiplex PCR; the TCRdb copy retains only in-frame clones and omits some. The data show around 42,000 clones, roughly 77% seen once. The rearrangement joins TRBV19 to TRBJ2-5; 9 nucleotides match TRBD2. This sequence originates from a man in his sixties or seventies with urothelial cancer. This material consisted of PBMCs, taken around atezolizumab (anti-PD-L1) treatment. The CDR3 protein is CASSIGSGSGETQYF. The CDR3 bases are TGTGCCAGTAGTATCGGTAGCGGGAGCGGAGAGACCCAGTACTTC.